The T cell receptor (beta chain) described here comes from a study of T cell repertoires in cytomegalovirus infection. TCRdb ran MiXCR on the reads and lists one entry per CDR3 protein. The data show under 800,000 distinct CDR3 sequences, approximately 24% seen once. The CDR3 has 15 residues. After removal of 5 bases from V and 5 bases from J, the junction contained 8 bases not matched to a gene. The germline V gene has CDR1 MDHEN and CDR2 SYDVKM. This clonotype originated in a human donor in good health (CMV status not recorded). Some clones in this sample may be carry-over from other donors' samples. The rearrangement uses TRBV28 and TRBJ2-3; 9 nucleotides line up with TRBD2. Sequenced: CD8+ T cells from PBMCs. The CDR3, as DNA: TGTGCCAGCAGTCCGGCGGGGGGGAAGGTAGATACGCAGTATTTT. Its translation: CASSPAGGKVDTQYF.